This T cell receptor beta chain was sequenced for a study of shared clonotypes between healthy human individuals. Healthy adults negative for HIV, lacking recent acute infections or vaccinations, served as donors. Study outcomes and limitations: In a few donors, about 5% of naive CD4 clonotypes appeared in common.

Germline V lookup: CDR1 SGHDT, CDR2 YYEEEE. The CDR3 runs to 16 residues. V lost 4 bases, J lost 4 bases, and 6 bases stayed unmatched. Deep was the level used in running the assay. Data came from immunoSEQ multiplex PCR; TCRdb stores just in-frame clones and leaves some out. The sample lists over 1.5 million clones; 95% to 99% were seen once. Notes on this clone: Antigen: not known.

The sequence derives from a man aged 30-40 years in good health. Sequenced input: naive CD4+ T cells sorted from blood. Subset defined: CD45RA+ positively selected. This sequence joins TRBV5-6 and TRBJ2-3, with 13 bases matching TRBD2. The CDR3 DNA sequence: TGTGCCAGCAGCCTAAATGGACTAGCGGGAGCAGATACGCAGTATTTT. This gives the protein CASSLNGLAGADTQYF.